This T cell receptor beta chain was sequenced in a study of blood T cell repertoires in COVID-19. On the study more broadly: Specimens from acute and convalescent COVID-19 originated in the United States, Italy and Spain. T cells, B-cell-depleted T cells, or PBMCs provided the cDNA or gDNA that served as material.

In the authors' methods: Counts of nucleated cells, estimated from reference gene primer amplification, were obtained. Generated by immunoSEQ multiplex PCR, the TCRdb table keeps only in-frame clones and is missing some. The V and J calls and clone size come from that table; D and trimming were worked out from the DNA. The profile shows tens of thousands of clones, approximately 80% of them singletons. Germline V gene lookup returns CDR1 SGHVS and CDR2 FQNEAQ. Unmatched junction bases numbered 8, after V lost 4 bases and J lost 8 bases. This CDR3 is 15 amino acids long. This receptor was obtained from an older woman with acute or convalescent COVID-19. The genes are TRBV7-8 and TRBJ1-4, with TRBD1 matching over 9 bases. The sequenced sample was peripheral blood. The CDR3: CASSWDRVFSEKLFF. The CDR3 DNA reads TGTGCCAGCAGCTGGGACAGGGTCTTCTCCGAAAAACTGTTTTTT. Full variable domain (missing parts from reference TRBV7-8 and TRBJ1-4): GAGVSQSPRYKVAKRGQDVALRCDPISGHVSLFWYQQALGQGPEFLTYFQNEAQLDKSGLPSDRFFAERPEGSVSTLKIQRTQQEDSAVYLCASSWDRVFSEKLFFGSGTQLSVL.